Listed below are T cell receptor beta chains from one sample, sequenced in a study of T-cell memory formation after mild COVID-19. Via MiXCR, TCRdb re-called the 5' RACE reads, giving one row per CDR3 protein. The repertoire has 380,000 or so distinct CDR3 sequences, around an eighth of them found once; the top ten carry around 21%. The sequenced sample consisted of PBMCs or a T cell subset sorted from them (not recorded which). The receptors here all came from a man aged 18 to 29 who had mild COVID-19 (a few samples of this study predate the infection). Cell type and time point are not known. Each CDR3 is given with its conserved first and last residue.

CDR3aa: CASRPGTGGANYGYTF; v_gene: TRBV5-1; j_gene: TRBJ1-2
CDR3aa: CASSPWEAQETQYF; v_gene: TRBV11-2; j_gene: TRBJ2-5
CDR3aa: CASSVLAGGSNEQFF; v_gene: TRBV6-1; j_gene: TRBJ2-1
CDR3aa: CASSLYRDFQETQYF; v_gene: TRBV7-2; j_gene: TRBJ2-5
CDR3aa: CASSESYSGDTQYF; v_gene: TRBV25-1; j_gene: TRBJ2-3
CDR3aa: CASSVGGSSSYNEQFF; v_gene: TRBV9; j_gene: TRBJ2-1
CDR3aa: CASSWGRYEQYF; v_gene: TRBV12-3/TRBV12-4; j_gene: TRBJ2-7
CDR3aa: CASIPVGGGELFF; v_gene: TRBV6-5; j_gene: TRBJ2-2
CDR3aa: CASSPQPGSSYEQYF; v_gene: TRBV18; j_gene: TRBJ2-7
CDR3aa: CATSDRSGGPTDTQYF; v_gene: TRBV24-1; j_gene: TRBJ2-3
CDR3aa: CASSPGAGGTYEQYF; v_gene: TRBV5-1; j_gene: TRBJ2-7
CDR3aa: CASSSKRTGGNTIYF; v_gene: TRBV7-2; j_gene: TRBJ1-3
CDR3aa: CASSLKGGGTQYF; v_gene: TRBV7-3; j_gene: TRBJ2-5
CDR3aa: CASTPQDLITEAFF; v_gene: TRBV7-9; j_gene: TRBJ1-1
CDR3aa: CASSQDQDRDQPQHF; v_gene: TRBV4-2; j_gene: TRBJ1-5
CDR3aa: CASSQDEPLPVGYTF; v_gene: TRBV4-3; j_gene: TRBJ1-2
CDR3aa: CASSYGPVYTGELFF; v_gene: TRBV6-2/TRBV6-3; j_gene: TRBJ2-2
CDR3aa: CSASRQGGGYTF; v_gene: TRBV20-1; j_gene: TRBJ1-2
CDR3aa: CASSLANSITGELFF; v_gene: TRBV7-2; j_gene: TRBJ2-2
CDR3aa: CASSLKDRPQETQYF; v_gene: TRBV7-2; j_gene: TRBJ2-5
CDR3aa: CASRGGTGEAFF; v_gene: TRBV6-1; j_gene: TRBJ1-1
CDR3aa: CASSLTTIYF; v_gene: TRBV7-9; j_gene: TRBJ1-3
CDR3aa: CASSIGGEVYGYTF; v_gene: TRBV19; j_gene: TRBJ1-2
CDR3aa: CSARKESSYEQYF; v_gene: TRBV20-1; j_gene: TRBJ2-7
CDR3aa: CSASDWRGSPEPLIQYF; v_gene: TRBV20-1; j_gene: TRBJ2-4
CDR3aa: CASSSWPPRDGYTF; v_gene: TRBV6-2/TRBV6-3; j_gene: TRBJ1-2
CDR3aa: CASRLGAAEGYEQYF; v_gene: TRBV5-1; j_gene: TRBJ2-7
CDR3aa: CASSFQGTSTQAFF; v_gene: TRBV5-1; j_gene: TRBJ1-1
CDR3aa: CASRLGGLSGTGELFF; v_gene: TRBV6-5; j_gene: TRBJ2-2
CDR3aa: CASSFGGPTDTQYF; v_gene: TRBV5-1; j_gene: TRBJ2-3
CDR3aa: CASRAFSGGAGDTQYF; v_gene: TRBV5-1; j_gene: TRBJ2-3
CDR3aa: CASSLSETGNSPLHF; v_gene: TRBV27; j_gene: TRBJ1-6
CDR3aa: CASTWTGGNTEAFF; v_gene: TRBV25-1; j_gene: TRBJ1-1
CDR3aa: CASIPGQGAPGQFF; v_gene: TRBV12-3/TRBV12-4; j_gene: TRBJ2-1
CDR3aa: CASSLGVGYQNNEQFF; v_gene: TRBV4-2; j_gene: TRBJ2-1
CDR3aa: CASSRAGTSTDTQYF; v_gene: TRBV7-2; j_gene: TRBJ2-3
CDR3aa: CASRTVIAGGNTGELFF; v_gene: TRBV27; j_gene: TRBJ2-2
CDR3aa: CASSYSGGHSPGKETQYF; v_gene: TRBV6-5; j_gene: TRBJ2-5
CDR3aa: CASSTYGRSGANVLTF; v_gene: TRBV27; j_gene: TRBJ2-6
CDR3aa: CSVLTTSSYNEQFF; v_gene: TRBV20-1; j_gene: TRBJ2-1
CDR3aa: CASREVEGNSPLHF; v_gene: TRBV5-1; j_gene: TRBJ1-6
CDR3aa: CASSEARGADTQYF; v_gene: TRBV6-4; j_gene: TRBJ2-3
CDR3aa: CASSLPGSLNTEAFF; v_gene: TRBV5-6; j_gene: TRBJ1-1
CDR3aa: CASSLRHKDSGNTIYF; v_gene: TRBV7-9; j_gene: TRBJ1-3
CDR3aa: CASRDIGGYTF; v_gene: TRBV12-3/TRBV12-4; j_gene: TRBJ1-2
CDR3aa: CASSSGQGGWEGETQYF; v_gene: TRBV7-9; j_gene: TRBJ2-5
CDR3aa: CASSQESGLAGGDEQFF; v_gene: TRBV14; j_gene: TRBJ2-1
CDR3aa: CASSLGAYPSTDTQYF; v_gene: TRBV7-8; j_gene: TRBJ2-3
CDR3aa: CASRAGRKSSYNSPLHF; v_gene: TRBV12-3/TRBV12-4; j_gene: TRBJ1-6
CDR3aa: CATSRLRMNTEAFF; v_gene: TRBV15; j_gene: TRBJ1-1
CDR3aa: CASTSRPTGGSEQFF; v_gene: TRBV6-5; j_gene: TRBJ2-1
CDR3aa: CASSEPGGRETQYF; v_gene: TRBV5-1; j_gene: TRBJ2-5
CDR3aa: CSVEDLPLRETQYF; v_gene: TRBV29-1; j_gene: TRBJ2-5
CDR3aa: CATRRSGLRTDTQYF; v_gene: TRBV6-4; j_gene: TRBJ2-3
CDR3aa: CASSYSSQDIQYF; v_gene: TRBV6-5; j_gene: TRBJ2-4